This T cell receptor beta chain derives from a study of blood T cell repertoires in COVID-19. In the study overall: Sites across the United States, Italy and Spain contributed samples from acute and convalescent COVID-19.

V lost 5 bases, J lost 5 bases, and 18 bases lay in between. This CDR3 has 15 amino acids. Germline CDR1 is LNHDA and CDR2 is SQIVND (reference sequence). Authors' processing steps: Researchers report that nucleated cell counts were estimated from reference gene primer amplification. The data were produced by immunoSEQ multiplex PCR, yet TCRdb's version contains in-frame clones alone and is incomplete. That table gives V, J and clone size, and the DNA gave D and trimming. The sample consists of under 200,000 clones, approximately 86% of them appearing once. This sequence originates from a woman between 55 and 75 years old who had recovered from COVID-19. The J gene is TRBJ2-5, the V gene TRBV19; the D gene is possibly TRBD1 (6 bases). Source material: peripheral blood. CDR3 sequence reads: CASSQGGIAQETQYF. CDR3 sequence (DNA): TGTGCCAGTAGTCAAGGGGGAATCGCACAGGAGACCCAGTACTTC. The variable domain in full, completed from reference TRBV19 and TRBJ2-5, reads DGGITQSPKYLFRKEGQNVTLSCEQNLNHDAMYWYRQDPGQGLRLIYYSQIVNDFQKGDIAEGYSVSREKKESFPLTVTSAQKNPTAFYLCASSQGGIAQETQYFGPGTRLLVL.